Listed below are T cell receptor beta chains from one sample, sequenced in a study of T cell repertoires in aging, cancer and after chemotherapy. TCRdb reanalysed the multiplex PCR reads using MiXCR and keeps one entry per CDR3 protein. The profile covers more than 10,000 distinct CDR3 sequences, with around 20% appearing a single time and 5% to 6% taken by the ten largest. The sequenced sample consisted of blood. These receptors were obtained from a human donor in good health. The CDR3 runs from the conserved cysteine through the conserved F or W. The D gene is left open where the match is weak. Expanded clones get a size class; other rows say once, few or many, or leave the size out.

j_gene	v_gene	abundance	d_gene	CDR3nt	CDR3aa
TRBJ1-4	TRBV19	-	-	TGTGCCAGTAGTGGACCAGGACAGTGGGGTGAAAAACTGTTTTTT	CASSGPGQWGEKLFF
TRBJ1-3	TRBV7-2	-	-	TGTGCCAGCAGCCGCTCTGTCAAGACCTCTGGAAACACCATATATTTT	CASSRSVKTSGNTIYF
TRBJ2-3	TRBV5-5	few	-	TGTGCCAGCAGCTTGGAGGGGCAGGTCAAGGCGGATACGCAGTATTTT	CASSLEGQVKADTQYF
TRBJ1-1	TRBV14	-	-	TGTGCCAGCAGCCAAGGGACATACAACACTGAAGCTTTCTTT	CASSQGTYNTEAFF
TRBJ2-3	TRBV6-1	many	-	TGTGCCAGCAGTGATGACCCGACAGATACGCAGTATTTT	CASSDDPTDTQYF
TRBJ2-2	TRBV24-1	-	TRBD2	TGTGCCACCAGTGGGGGACTAGCGACGAACACCGGGGAGCTGTTTTTT	CATSGGLATNTGELFF
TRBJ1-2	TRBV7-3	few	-	TGTGCCAGCAGCTCAGGGTTAGGCTACACCTTC	CASSSGLGYTF
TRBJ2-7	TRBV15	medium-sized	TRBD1	TGTGCCACCAGCCAGGACAGGGGCTCCTACGAGCAGTACTTC	CATSQDRGSYEQYF
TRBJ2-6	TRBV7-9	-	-	TGTGCCAGCAGCTTAGCACGACTTCCTCCTCAGGACAGCCCAATGTCTGGGGCCAACGTCCTGACTTTC	CASSLARLPPQDSPMSGANVLTF
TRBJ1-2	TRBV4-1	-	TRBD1	TGCGCCAGCAGCCAAGCAACGACAGGGGGCTATGGCTACACCTTC	CASSQATTGGYGYTF
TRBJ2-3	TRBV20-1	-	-	TGCAGTGCTAGGGAGGGGGCAGGGCTCACAGATACGCAGTATTTT	CSAREGAGLTDTQYF
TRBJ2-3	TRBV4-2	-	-	TGTGCCAGCGGCGACGGAGCATACACAGATACGCAGTATTTT	CASGDGAYTDTQYF
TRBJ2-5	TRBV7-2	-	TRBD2	TGTGCCAGCAGCTTGCCCCTAGCGGGGGGGCCCGAGACCCAGTACTTC	CASSLPLAGGPETQYF
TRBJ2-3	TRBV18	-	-	TGTGCCAGCTCATCGACAGGCCACACAGATACGCAGTATTTT	CASSSTGHTDTQYF
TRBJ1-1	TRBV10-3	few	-	TGTGCCATCAGTGAGTCGGCTGGGTTTAACACTGAAGCTTTCTTT	CAISESAGFNTEAFF
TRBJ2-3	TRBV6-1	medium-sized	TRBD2	TGTGCCAGCAGTGAACTAGCGGGGGGGCCAGATACGCAGTATTTT	CASSELAGGPDTQYF
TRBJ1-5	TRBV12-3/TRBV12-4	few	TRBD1	TGTGCCAGCAGGGGAGGGGGCAGCAATCAGCCCCAGCATTTT	CASRGGGSNQPQHF
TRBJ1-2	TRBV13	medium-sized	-	TGTGCCAGCAGCGCCCGGGAAGAAGGAAACTATGGCTACACCTTC	CASSAREEGNYGYTF
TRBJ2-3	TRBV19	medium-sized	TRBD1	TGTGCCAGTAGTATTCTGTGGACAGGTACGGCAGATACGCAGTATTTT	CASSILWTGTADTQYF
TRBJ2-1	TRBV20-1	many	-	TGCAGTGCTAGAGAGAAGGTAACCTACAATGAGCAGTTCTTC	CSAREKVTYNEQFF
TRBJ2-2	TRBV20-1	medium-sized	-	TGCAGTGCTAGAGTTCAAACTGCGAACACCGGGGAGCTGTTTTTT	CSARVQTANTGELFF
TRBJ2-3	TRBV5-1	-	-	TGCGCCAGCAGCTTAGCCCAGGGAACAGATACGCAGTATTTT	CASSLAQGTDTQYF
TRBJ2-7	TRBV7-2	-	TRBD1	TGTGCCAGCAGCTCGAACCGGGACAGGGTCTACGAGCAGTACTTC	CASSSNRDRVYEQYF
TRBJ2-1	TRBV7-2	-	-	TGTGCCAGCAGTTGGGATGCGGGGAGCTCCTACAATGAGCAGTTCTTC	CASSWDAGSSYNEQFF
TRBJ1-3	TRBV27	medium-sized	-	TGTGCCAGCAGCCTCCGGACAGCCCCTGGAAACACCATATATTTT	CASSLRTAPGNTIYF
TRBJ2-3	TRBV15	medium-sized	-	TGTGCCACCAGCAGGGACCGACTTGCAGATACGCAGTATTTT	CATSRDRLADTQYF
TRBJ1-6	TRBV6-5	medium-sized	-	TGTGCCAGCAGTTACTCGGCAGGGGTTAATTCACCCCTCCACTTT	CASSYSAGVNSPLHF
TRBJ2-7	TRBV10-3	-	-	TGTGCCAGCAGGTCAGGGACGTTCTCCTACGAGCAGTACTTC	CASRSGTFSYEQYF
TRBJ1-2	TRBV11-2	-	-	TGTGCCAGCAGCTTAGAACGGCGCCTCTTGGGCGGCTACACCTTC	CASSLERRLLGGYTF
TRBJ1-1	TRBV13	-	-	TGTGCCAGCAGCTTAGAAGATAAGGGGGGTGCAGGCACTGAAGCTTTCTTT	CASSLEDKGGAGTEAFF
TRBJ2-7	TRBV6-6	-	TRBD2	TGTGCCAGCAGTACCCCGGGGGGATCCTACGAGCAGTACTTC	CASSTPGGSYEQYF
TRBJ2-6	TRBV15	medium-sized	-	TGTGCCACCAGCAGAGATCGGAGAAGCTCTGGGGCCAACGTCCTGACTTTC	CATSRDRRSSGANVLTF
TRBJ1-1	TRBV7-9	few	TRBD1	TGTGCCAGCAGCCCAAAAGCCGGGACAGGGGCGAACACTGAAGCTTTCTTT	CASSPKAGTGANTEAFF
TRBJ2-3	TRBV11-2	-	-	TGTGCCAGCAGTAGGACTATTGTTGGGACAGATACGCAGTATTTT	CASSRTIVGTDTQYF
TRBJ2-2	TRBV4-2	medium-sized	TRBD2	TGTGCCAGCAGCCAAGATGGTAGCGGGGGGGCCATCGGGGAGCTGTTTTTT	CASSQDGSGGAIGELFF
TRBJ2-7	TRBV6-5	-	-	TGTGCCAGCAGTTACGAAATGTGGGCGGGGTTCCGCTCCTACGAGCAGTACTTC	CASSYEMWAGFRSYEQYF
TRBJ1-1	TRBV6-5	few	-	TGTGCCAGCAGGGTCCGGACACGCAGGACTGAAGCTTTCTTT	CASRVRTRRTEAFF
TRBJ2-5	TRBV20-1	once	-	TGCAGTGCCCAACCCCAGCCGGGGGCCGAGGAGACCCAGTACTTC	CSAQPQPGAEETQYF
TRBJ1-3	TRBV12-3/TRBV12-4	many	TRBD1	TGTGCCAGCAGTTTTGGAGGACAGGGGTTTGGAAACACCATATATTTT	CASSFGGQGFGNTIYF
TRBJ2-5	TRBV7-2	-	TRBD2	TGTGCCAGCAGCTCAGGGACTAGCCGACGAAAGGGAGAGACCCAGTACTTC	CASSSGTSRRKGETQYF
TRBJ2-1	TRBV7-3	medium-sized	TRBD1	TGTGCCAGCAGCGCGGACAGGGGGTACAATGAGCAGTTCTTC	CASSADRGYNEQFF
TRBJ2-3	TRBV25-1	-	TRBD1	TGTGCCAGCACCGAACAGGACAGGGCAATCACAGATACGCAGTATTTT	CASTEQDRAITDTQYF
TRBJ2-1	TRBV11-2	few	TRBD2	TGTGCCAGCAGCCGAGAGAGTGGGGGGGGGAACAATGAGCAGTTCTTC	CASSRESGGGNNEQFF
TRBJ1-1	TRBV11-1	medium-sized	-	TGTGCCAGCAGCCCCGGAGGGGTAAATGCTTTCTTT	CASSPGGVNAFF
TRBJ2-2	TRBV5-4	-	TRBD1	TGTGCCAGCAGCTCCCGGGACAGGGGAAACACCGGGGAGCTGTTTTTT	CASSSRDRGNTGELFF
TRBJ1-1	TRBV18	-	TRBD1	TGTGCCAGCTCACCGGTTCAGGGGGGCACTGAAGCTTTCTTT	CASSPVQGGTEAFF
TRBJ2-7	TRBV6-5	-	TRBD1	TGTGCCAGCAGTTCTACAGGGGGCTACGAGCAGTACTTC	CASSSTGGYEQYF
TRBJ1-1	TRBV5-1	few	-	TGCGCCAGCAGCTTGACAGCGAACACTGAAGCTTTCTTT	CASSLTANTEAFF
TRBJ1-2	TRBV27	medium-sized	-	TGTGCCAGCAGTGGCATGGACTATGGCTACACCTTC	CASSGMDYGYTF
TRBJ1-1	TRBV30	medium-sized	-	TGTGCCTGGACACAGGGCTCGATCACTGAAGCTTTCTTT	CAWTQGSITEAFF
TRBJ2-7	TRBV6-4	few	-	TGTGCCAGCAGTGACGGGGAAGGGGAAGGCAACGAGCAGTACTTC	CASSDGEGEGNEQYF
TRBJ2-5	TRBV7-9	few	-	TGTGCCAGCAGTCCGTCCGGGACACCTCAAGAGACCCAGTACTTC	CASSPSGTPQETQYF
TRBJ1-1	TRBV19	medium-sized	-	TGTGCCAGTGGATCTCGTTTTCTGGACCAGAACACTGAAGCTTTCTTT	CASGSRFLDQNTEAFF
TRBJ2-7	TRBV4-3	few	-	TGCGCCAGCAGCCAAGAGAGGTTCCTCTCCTACGAGCAGTACTTC	CASSQERFLSYEQYF
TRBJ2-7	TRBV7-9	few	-	TGTGCCAGCAGCTCCGGGACATATCTCTACGAGCAGTACTTC	CASSSGTYLYEQYF